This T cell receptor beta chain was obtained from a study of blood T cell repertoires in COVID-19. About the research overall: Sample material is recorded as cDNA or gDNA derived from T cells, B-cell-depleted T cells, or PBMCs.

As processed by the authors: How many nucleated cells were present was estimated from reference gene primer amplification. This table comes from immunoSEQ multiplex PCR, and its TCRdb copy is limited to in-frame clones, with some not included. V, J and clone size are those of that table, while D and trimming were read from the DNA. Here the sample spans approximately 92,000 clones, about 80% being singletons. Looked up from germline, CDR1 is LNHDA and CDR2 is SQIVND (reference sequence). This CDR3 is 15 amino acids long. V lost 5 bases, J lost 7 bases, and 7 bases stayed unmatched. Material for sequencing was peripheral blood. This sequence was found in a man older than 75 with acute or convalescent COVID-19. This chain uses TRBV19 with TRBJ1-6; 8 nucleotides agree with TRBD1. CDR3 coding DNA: TGTGCCAGTAGTCCACAGGGGGAGTGGAATTCACCCCTCCACTTT. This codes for CASSPQGEWNSPLHF.